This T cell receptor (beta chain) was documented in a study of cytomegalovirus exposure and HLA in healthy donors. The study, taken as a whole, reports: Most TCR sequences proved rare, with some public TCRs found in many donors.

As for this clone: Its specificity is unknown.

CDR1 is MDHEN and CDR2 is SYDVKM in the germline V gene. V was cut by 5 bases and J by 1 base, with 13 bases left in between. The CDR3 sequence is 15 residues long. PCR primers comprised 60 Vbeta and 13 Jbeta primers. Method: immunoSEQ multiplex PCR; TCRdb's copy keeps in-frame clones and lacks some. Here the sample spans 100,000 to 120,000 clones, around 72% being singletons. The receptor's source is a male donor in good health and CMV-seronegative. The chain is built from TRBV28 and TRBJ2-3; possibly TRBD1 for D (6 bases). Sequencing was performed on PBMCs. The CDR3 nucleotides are TGTGCCAGCAGTCCCTCGGGACACCGCACAGATACGCAGTATTTT. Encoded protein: CASSPSGHRTDTQYF.